The source of this T cell receptor beta chain is a study of early T cells in non-severe SARS-CoV-2 infection. About the research overall: From unsorted whole blood, bulk RNA was sequenced, and the chains remained unpaired.

The protocol attached unique molecular identifiers to individual cDNA molecules. In TCRdb, the 5' RACE reads were re-called with MiXCR into one record per CDR3 protein. In the table there are roughly 63,000 distinct CDR3 sequences, 10% to 15% of which are singletons. Study-wide results and limits: Sequences matched to VDJdb favored anti-spike CD8 responses, while private and CD4 specificities were missed.

Regarding this clonotype: Its antigen is still unknown.

Sequencing was carried out using whole blood. The receptor was derived from an adult who was a healthcare worker with PCR-confirmed SARS-CoV-2 infection or an uninfected control (not recorded which).

CDR3 amino acids: CASSLALQAYEQYF. The CDR3 DNA sequence: TGTGCCAGCAGTTTAGCGTTACAGGCCTACGAGCAGTACTTC. The chain is built from TRBV12-3 or TRBV12-4 and TRBJ2-7; a weak D match, TRBD1 (5 bases). CDR3 length equals 14 residues. V was cut by 0 bases and J by 2 bases, with 8 bases left in between.